This T cell receptor (beta chain) was sequenced during a study of OX40 agonist ivuxolimab in advanced cancers. Germline V gives CDR1 MNHEY, CDR2 SVGAGI. The V end lost 2 bases, the J end lost 7 bases, and 11 bases lay between the germline ends. CDR3 length: 13 amino acids. TCRdb's copy holds only in-frame clones and misses some; the assay was immunoSEQ multiplex PCR. Seen here are approximately 44,000 clones, around nine tenths observed once, and the top ten hold roughly an eighth. Sequenced here: CD4+ or CD8+ T cells sorted from blood, sampled in a trial of the OX40 agonist ivuxolimab. This chain links TRBV6-5 with TRBJ1-1; D is unclear. The TCR comes from an adult with an advanced solid tumor such as melanoma, head and neck, liver or kidney cancer. Here the CDR3 DNA reads TGTGCCAGCAGTTACCCCCAGCGTCTTGAAGCTTTCTTT. It encodes CASSYPQRLEAFF.